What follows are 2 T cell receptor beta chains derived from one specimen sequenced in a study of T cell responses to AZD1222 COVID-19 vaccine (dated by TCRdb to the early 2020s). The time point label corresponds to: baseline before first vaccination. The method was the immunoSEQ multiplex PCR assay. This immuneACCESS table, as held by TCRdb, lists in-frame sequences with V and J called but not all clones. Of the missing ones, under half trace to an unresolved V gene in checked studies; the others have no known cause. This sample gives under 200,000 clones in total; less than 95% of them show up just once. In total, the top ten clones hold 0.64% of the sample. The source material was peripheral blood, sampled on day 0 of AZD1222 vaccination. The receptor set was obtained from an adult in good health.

CDR3 protein: CASSRGQATRGTGELFF. CDR3 DNA: TGTGCCAGCAGCCGCGGCCAGGCAACGAGAGGCACCGGGGAGCTGTTTTTT. This chain links TRBV7-3 with TRBJ2-2; D gene unclear. The V and J ends lost 5 bases and 4 bases respectively, with 20 bases between them. The CDR3 spans 17 residues. Germline V gives CDR1 SGHTA, CDR2 FQGTGA. Together with reference TRBV7-3 and TRBJ2-2, the CDR3 gives the full variable domain: GAGVSQTPSNKVTEKGKYVELRCDPISGHTALYWYRQSLGQGPEFLIYFQGTGAADDSGLPNDRFFAVRPEGSVSTLKIQRTERGDSAVYLCASSRGQATRGTGELFFGEGSRLTVL.

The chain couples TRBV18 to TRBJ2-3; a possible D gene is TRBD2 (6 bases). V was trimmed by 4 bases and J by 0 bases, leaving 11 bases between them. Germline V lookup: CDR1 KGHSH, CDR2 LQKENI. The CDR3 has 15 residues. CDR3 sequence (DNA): TGTGCCAGCTCACTCCGGGAGTCGAGCACAGATACGCAGTATTTT. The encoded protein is CASSLRESSTDTQYF.